These 17 T cell receptor beta chains were all obtained from the same sample, sequenced in a study of cytomegalovirus exposure and HLA in healthy donors. The table came from immunoSEQ multiplex PCR; TCRdb's copy has only in-frame clones and leaves some out. The profile shows 60,000 to 85,000 clones, approximately 93% of them singletons. The sequenced sample consisted of PBMCs. Receptors originate from a young man in good health and CMV-seropositive.

V usage is TRBV18 and J usage is TRBJ2-5; 10 bases align to TRBD2. This CDR3 comprises 15 residues. With V trimmed by 2 bases and J by 2 bases, 2 bases remained unmatched. In germline, CDR1 is KGHSH, CDR2 LQKENI. The CDR3 here is CASSPKAGGQETQYF. The CDR3 nucleotides are TGTGCCAGCTCACCAAAAGCGGGAGGGCAAGAGACCCAGTACTTC. Drawing the rest from reference TRBV18 and TRBJ2-5, the complete variable domain is NAGVMQNPRHLVRRRGQEARLRCSPMKGHSHVYWYRQLPEEGLKFMVYLQKENIIDESGMPKERFSAEFPKEGPSILRIQQVVRGDSAAYFCASSPKAGGQETQYFGPGTRLLVL.

The V call is TRBV27, the J call TRBJ2-3; 10 positions match TRBD2. After removal of 8 bases from V and 2 bases from J, the junction contained 13 bases not matched to a gene. The CDR3 sequence is 17 residues long. Germline values: CDR1 MNHEY, CDR2 SMNVEV (reference sequence). CDR3 DNA sequence: TGTGCCAGCCGATATCCGGGACTAGCGCCATACACAGATACGCAGTATTTT. This gives the protein CASRYPGLAPYTDTQYF.

This rearrangement joins TRBV6-1 to TRBJ1-5; D may be TRBD1 (6 bases). This CDR3 comprises 18 residues. The V end was cut by 4 bases, the J end by 1 base, with 20 bases between. Germline V gives CDR1 MNHNS, CDR2 SASEGT. CDR3 residues: CASSAPGGLTASNQPQHF. The CDR3 DNA reads TGTGCCAGCAGTGCCCCCGGGGGGCTGACAGCGAGCAATCAGCCCCAGCATTTT.

The chain employs TRBV7-9 and TRBJ2-3; 10 bases line up with TRBD2. CDR3 length equals 15 residues. CDR1 and CDR2 (germline): SEHNR, FQNEAQ (reference sequence). V was clipped by 3 bases and J by 5 bases; unmatched bases: 5. In DNA, the CDR3 is TGTGCCAGCAGCTTGGTGGTAGCGGGGGGAGATACGCAGTATTTT. Amino acid sequence: CASSLVVAGGDTQYF.

This sequence joins TRBV27 and TRBJ2-1, with 9 nucleotides matching TRBD2. Unmatched junction bases numbered 7, after V lost 5 bases and J lost 2 bases. The CDR3 spans 16 residues. In germline, CDR1 is MNHEY, CDR2 SMNVEV (reference sequence). DNA for the CDR3: TGTGCCAGCAGTCCCCTCGCGGGAGGGACCTACAATGAGCAGTTCTTC. Translating gives CASSPLAGGTYNEQFF.

The chain uses TRBV6-1 and TRBJ1-1; 7 bases fit TRBD1. This CDR3 comprises 12 residues. With 5 bases clipped from V and 5 bases from J, the junction kept 2 bases outside the gene matches. Germline V gives CDR1 MNHNS, CDR2 SASEGT. CDR3 protein: CASSPGGTEAFF. CDR3 DNA sequence: TGTGCCAGCAGTCCAGGGGGTACTGAAGCTTTCTTT.

This clone was counted between two and nine times. This chain connects TRBV19 to TRBJ1-2; no clear D. V was cut by 6 bases and J by 7 bases, with 12 bases left in between. CDR3 length: 12 amino acids. Per germline, CDR1 LNHDA and CDR2 SQIVND (reference sequence). Written as DNA, the CDR3 is TGTGCCAGTAGCCTATATCGTAGTGGCTACACCTTC. This translates into CASSLYRSGYTF.

The chain has TRBV5-6 and TRBJ2-7; 7 nucleotides match TRBD1. The junction had 6 bases not matched to a gene; V was cut back by 0 bases and J by 6 bases. This CDR3 comprises 14 residues. Germline V lookup: CDR1 SGHDT, CDR2 YYEEEE. CDR3 protein: CASSLEGGPREQYF. CDR3 DNA sequence: TGTGCCAGCAGCTTGGAAGGGGGCCCGCGCGAGCAGTACTTC.

The genes are TRBV6-5 and TRBJ2-7, with D possibly being TRBD1 (6 bases). The CDR3 is made up of 12 amino acids. Deletions cut 5 bases from V and 3 bases from J, with 8 bases between. CDR1 and CDR2 from the germline V gene are MNHEY and SVGAGI. The CDR3 nucleotides read TGTGCCAGCAGTGAACAGGGCTACGAGCAGTACTTC. Its protein is CASSEQGYEQYF.

The chain carries TRBV6-1 and TRBJ2-7; 11 bases agree with TRBD1. V lost 10 bases to trimming and J lost 6 bases; unmatched junction nucleotides: 8. The CDR3 extends over 13 amino acids. CDR1 and CDR2 (germline): MNHNS, SASEGT. The CDR3 region is CATRTGGLGEQYF. CDR3 nucleotides: TGTGCCACCCGGACAGGGGGCTTGGGCGAGCAGTACTTC.

In its sample, this clone was seen once. This chain joins TRBV14 and TRBJ1-4; 7 bases align to TRBD1. The ends lost 6 bases at V and 10 bases at J; junction bases unmatched: 5. The CDR3 spans 12 residues. Germline CDR1 is SGHDN and CDR2 is FVKESK. The CDR3 DNA reads TGTGCCAGCAGAGGAGGGGGCGGAAAACTGTTTTTT. It codes for CASRGGGGKLFF.

V is TRBV6-6 and J is TRBJ2-5, with TRBD2 as a possible D gene (7 bases). Germline CDR1 reads MNHNY; CDR2 reads SVGAGI (reference sequence). V was clipped by 5 bases and J by 5 bases, with 21 bases between them. This CDR3 is built from 16 residues. CDR3 DNA: TGTGCCAGCAGTGGAGACGGGGGGCGTGGGTCGGAGACCCAGTACTTC. It is translated as CASSGDGGRGSETQYF.

The genes are TRBV25-1 and TRBJ2-6; TRBD2 might be the D (6 bases). Germline assignment: CDR1 MGHDK and CDR2 SYGVNS. The CDR3 is made up of 17 amino acids. Trimming removed 4 bases from V and 0 bases from J, with 13 bases in between. The CDR3 loop reads CASSVGLGGSGANVLTF. Here the CDR3 DNA reads TGTGCCAGCAGTGTAGGACTGGGAGGCTCTGGGGCCAACGTCCTGACTTTC.

The chain is built from TRBV7-3 and TRBJ1-1, with D hard to call. The CDR3 has 16 amino acids. V shed 5 bases and J shed 4 bases, with 20 bases lying between them. In germline, CDR1 is SGHTA, CDR2 FQGTGA. The CDR3 bases are TGTGCCAGCAGCCTAGCGGGCGGGGTCGGTATCACTGAAGCTTTCTTT. This encodes CASSLAGGVGITEAFF.

This chain connects TRBV9 to TRBJ1-1; the D is unclear. Trimming stripped 3 bases from V and 3 bases from J, with 18 bases between. Per the germline V gene, CDR1 is SGDLS and CDR2 is YYNGEE. The length of the CDR3 is 16 residues. CDR3 bases: TGTGCCAGCAGCGCAAATGGAGGGCTCTCTCACACTGAAGCTTTCTTT. Translated: CASSANGGLSHTEAFF.

The chain has TRBV9 and TRBJ2-7, with 9 bases identical to TRBD1. Germline lookup yields CDR1 SGDLS and CDR2 YYNGEE. V was pared by 0 bases and J by 2 bases, with 0 bases of the junction left unmatched. The CDR3 length is 14 residues. This chain's CDR3 is CASSVGDRAYEQYF. CDR3 sequence (DNA): TGTGCCAGCAGCGTAGGGGACAGGGCCTACGAGCAGTACTTC.

The rearrangement uses TRBV7-8 and TRBJ1-4; D is perhaps TRBD1 (6 bases). CDR1 and CDR2 (germline): SGHVS, FQNEAQ. The CDR3 contains 14 residues. V lost 2 bases and J 4 bases, leaving 8 bases between the germline ends. The CDR3 loop is CASSLTGSNEKLFF. In nucleotides, the CDR3 is TGTGCCAGCAGCTTAACAGGGAGTAATGAAAAACTGTTTTTT.